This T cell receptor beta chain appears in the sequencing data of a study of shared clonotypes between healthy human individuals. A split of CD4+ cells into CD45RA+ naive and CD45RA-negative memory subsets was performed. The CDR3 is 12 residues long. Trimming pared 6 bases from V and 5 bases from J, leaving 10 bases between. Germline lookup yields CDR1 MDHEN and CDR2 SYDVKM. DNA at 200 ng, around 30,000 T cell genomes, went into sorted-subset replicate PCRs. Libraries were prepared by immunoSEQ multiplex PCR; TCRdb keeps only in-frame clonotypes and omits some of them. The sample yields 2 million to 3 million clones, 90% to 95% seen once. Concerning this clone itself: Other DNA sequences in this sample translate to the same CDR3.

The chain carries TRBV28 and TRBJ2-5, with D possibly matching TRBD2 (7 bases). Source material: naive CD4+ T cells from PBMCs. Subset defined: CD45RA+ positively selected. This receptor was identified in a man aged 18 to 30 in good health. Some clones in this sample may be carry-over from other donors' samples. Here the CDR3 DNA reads TGTGCCAGCAGGGGGGGGCGGGAGACCCAGTACTTC. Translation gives CASRGGRETQYF.